Following are 22 T cell receptor beta chains from one sample sequenced in a study of shared clonotypes between healthy human individuals. Produced via immunoSEQ multiplex PCR; TCRdb's table is partial and in-frame only. The sample consists of approximately 1.4 million clones, 95% to 99% of them appearing once. Input material: naive CD4+ T cells sorted from blood. Subset noted: CD45RA+ positively selected. These receptors were taken from a man under 40 in good health.

The chain combines TRBV9 with TRBJ2-2; TRBD1 matches at 9 bases. CDR1 SGDLS and CDR2 YYNGEE come from the germline V gene. J lost 6 bases, V lost 3 bases, and 9 bases had no gene match. This CDR3 is 16 amino acids long. The DNA of the CDR3 is TGTGCCAGCAGCGCGAGGGGACAGGGAGGAGCCGGGGAGCTGTTTTTT. Translated: CASSARGQGGAGELFF.

The V and J genes are TRBV9 and TRBJ2-4, with 11 positions matching TRBD2. Germline assignment: CDR1 SGDLS and CDR2 YYNGEE. CDR3 size: 17 residues. After removal of 0 bases from V and 7 bases from J, the junction contained 9 bases not matched to a gene. The CDR3 DNA is TGTGCCAGCAGCGTAGACCCACTAGCGGGAGTCAGCAACATTCAGTACTTC. Its translation is CASSVDPLAGVSNIQYF.

The table lists this clone with a count of one. The chain is built from TRBV7-9 and TRBJ2-1; D is perhaps TRBD2 (7 bases). Germline V gives CDR1 SEHNR, CDR2 FQNEAQ (reference sequence). V was trimmed by 6 bases and J by 4 bases, leaving 22 bases between them. This CDR3 has 17 residues. DNA of the CDR3: TGTGCCAGCAGTCCGGGGGGTCTAGCAGGGGTTTACAATGAGCAGTTCTTC. Translated, it gives CASSPGGLAGVYNEQFF.

This rearrangement joins TRBV6-6 to TRBJ1-5; 9 positions agree with TRBD1. Germline-derived CDR1 and CDR2 are MNHNY and SVGAGI (reference sequence). Trimming took 4 bases from V and 5 from J; bases not matched to a gene: 6. The CDR3 runs 15 residues. The CDR3 coding sequence is TGTGCCAGCAGTTCCCGGACAGGGGTCGATCAGCCCCAGCATTTT. It yields the protein CASSSRTGVDQPQHF.

The rearrangement joins TRBV6-4 to TRBJ2-3, with D possibly TRBD2 on 6 matching bases. This CDR3 spans 18 amino acids. Germline CDR1 MRHNA, CDR2 SNTAGT. Trimming removed 1 base at V and 0 bases at J, with 17 bases between. The CDR3 bases are TGTGCCAGCAGTGACTTCTGGGGGAGGACTTCTAGCACAGATACGCAGTATTTT. Its protein is CASSDFWGRTSSTDTQYF.

V and J are TRBV6-5 and TRBJ2-7, with D perhaps TRBD2 (5 bases). Trimming removed 10 bases at V and 0 bases at J, with 19 bases between. This CDR3 region has 15 residues. In germline, CDR1 is MNHEY, CDR2 SVGAGI. CDR3 residues: CATRRRPESSYEQYF. The CDR3, as DNA: TGTGCCACCCGACGGAGGCCTGAAAGCTCCTACGAGCAGTACTTC.

V is TRBV2 and J is TRBJ1-5, with D perhaps matching TRBD1 (5 bases). CDR3 size: 14 residues. Germline CDR1 is SNHLY and CDR2 is FYNNEI. V was trimmed by 5 bases and J by 4 bases, leaving 12 bases between them. The CDR3 is CASSTGRSNQPQHF. The DNA of the CDR3 is TGTGCCAGCAGTACAGGACGGTCAAATCAGCCCCAGCATTTT.

The chain links TRBV27 to TRBJ2-7; D gene unclear. Between the trimmed V and J ends, which lost 2 bases and 2 bases, there was a span of 13 bases. The CDR3 contains 15 residues. CDR1 is MNHEY and CDR2 is SMNVEV in the germline V gene (reference sequence). The DNA of the CDR3 is TGTGCCAGCAGTTTAAGCCCACAGAGGACCTACGAGCAGTACTTC. As protein: CASSLSPQRTYEQYF.

The chain joins TRBV19 to TRBJ2-7; 10 positions agree with TRBD2. Germline CDR1 and CDR2: LNHDA and SQIVND (reference sequence). Trimming removed 3 bases from V and 7 bases from J; junction bases left unmatched: 9. The CDR3 has 15 amino acids. The CDR3 coding sequence is TGTGCCAGTAGTATCGGAGCGGGAGGGCCGGGTGAGCAGTACTTC. It encodes CASSIGAGGPGEQYF. The complete variable domain, with remaining parts taken from reference TRBV19 and TRBJ2-7, reads DGGITQSPKYLFRKEGQNVTLSCEQNLNHDAMYWYRQDPGQGLRLIYYSQIVNDFQKGDIAEGYSVSREKKESFPLTVTSAQKNPTAFYLCASSIGAGGPGEQYFGPGTRLTVT.

The gene calls are TRBV5-1 and TRBJ1-5; tentative D call: TRBD1 (6 bases). The CDR3 spans 15 residues. Germline CDR1 and CDR2: SGHRS and YFSETQ. V lost 3 bases to trimming and J lost 2 bases, with 12 bases between them. The CDR3 nucleotides are TGCGCCAGCAGCTCCGTTTCAGGGGGCAATCAGCCCCAGCATTTT. The encoded protein is CASSSVSGGNQPQHF.

The chain combines TRBV27 with TRBJ2-1; D may correspond to TRBD1 or TRBD2 (5 bases each). The CDR3 totals 17 residues. Germline loops: CDR1 MNHEY, CDR2 SMNVEV (reference sequence). V was clipped by 8 bases and J by 0 bases, with 20 bases between them. CDR3 sequence (DNA): TGTGCCAGCCCAAAAGTGGGGCGGGCCAGCTCCTACAATGAGCAGTTCTTC. This sequence encodes CASPKVGRASSYNEQFF.

The gene calls are TRBV28 and TRBJ1-5, with D tentatively TRBD1 (5 bases). The germline V gene encodes CDR1 MDHEN and CDR2 SYDVKM. The V gene lost 6 bases and the J gene lost 0 bases, with 18 bases spanning the gap. This CDR3 is 17 amino acids long. As DNA, the CDR3 is TGTGCCAGCAGCCAAGGGACCGGGGGTTATAGCAATCAGCCCCAGCATTTT. Its protein is CASSQGTGGYSNQPQHF. Full variable domain (missing parts from reference TRBV28 and TRBJ1-5): DVKVTQSSRYLVKRTGEKVFLECVQDMDHENMFWYRQDPGLGLRLIYFSYDVKMKEKGDIPEGYSVSREKKERFSLILESASTNQTSMYLCASSQGTGGYSNQPQHFGDGTRLSIL.

A remark on this clone: In the same sample, other DNA sequences code for this CDR3. The CDR3 is CASSILAGANTGELFF. The CDR3 region has the DNA TGTGCCAGTAGTATCCTAGCGGGGGCGAACACCGGGGAGCTGTTTTTT. V and J are TRBV19 and TRBJ2-2; TRBD2 agrees at 10 bases. Trimming removed 3 bases from V and 0 bases from J; junction bases left unmatched: 1. Germline loops: CDR1 LNHDA, CDR2 SQIVND (reference sequence). This CDR3 is built from 16 residues.

The rearrangement links TRBV28 to TRBJ2-3; 8 bases align to TRBD1. The CDR3 has 14 residues. Germline values: CDR1 MDHEN, CDR2 SYDVKM. The V gene end was trimmed by 8 bases and the J gene end by 0 bases; junction bases not matched to a gene: 4. The CDR3 coding sequence is TGTGCCAGCCTACCAGGGGGCAGCACAGATACGCAGTATTTT. Its translation: CASLPGGSTDTQYF.

The chain employs TRBV11-1 and TRBJ2-7, with 9 bases fitting TRBD1. The germline V gene encodes CDR1 SGHAT and CDR2 FQDESV (reference sequence). V lost 4 bases and J lost 2; bases outside the gene matches: 9. The CDR3 extends over 16 amino acids. CDR3 DNA: TGTGCCAGCAGCTCACCCTCCGGGACAGGGCCCTACGAGCAGTACTTC. Its protein product is CASSSPSGTGPYEQYF.

Turning to this clone: In the same sample, other DNA sequences code for this CDR3. The CDR3 here is CASSPGTGGEETQYF. The CDR3 DNA reads TGTGCCAGCTCACCAGGAACCGGGGGCGAAGAGACCCAGTACTTC. This chain uses TRBV18 with TRBJ2-5; possibly TRBD1 or TRBD2 for D (6 bases each). Germline values: CDR1 KGHSH, CDR2 LQKENI. V lost 2 bases to trimming and J lost 3 bases, with 13 bases between them. This CDR3 is built from 15 residues.

This clone was recorded once. The chain employs TRBV7-8 and TRBJ1-5; 8 nucleotides line up with TRBD1. The germline CDR1 and CDR2 sequences are SGHVS and FQNEAQ. V lost 1 base, J lost 3 bases, and 2 bases stayed unmatched. The CDR3 contains 15 residues. The CDR3 DNA reads as TGTGCCAGCAGCTTAGAGGGACAGGTCAATCAGCCCCAGCATTTT. Encoded protein: CASSLEGQVNQPQHF.

The chain uses TRBV18 and TRBJ1-5; D not certain. The CDR3 covers 13 residues. V gave up 3 bases and J gave up 5 bases, with 8 bases separating them. Germline loops: CDR1 KGHSH, CDR2 LQKENI. The CDR3 here is CASSPDTYQPQHF. CDR3 nucleotide sequence: TGTGCCAGCTCACCTGACACATATCAGCCCCAGCATTTT.

The sample holds one count of this clone. This specimen includes other DNA sequences encoding the same CDR3. V and J are TRBV19 and TRBJ2-6; D uncertain. V was cut by 3 bases and J by 0 bases, with 6 bases left in between. The CDR3 consists of 15 residues. CDR1 and CDR2 from the germline V gene are LNHDA and SQIVND (reference sequence). The CDR3 reads CASSILSSGANVLTF. For the CDR3, the DNA is TGTGCCAGTAGTATCCTGAGCTCTGGGGCCAACGTCCTGACTTTC. Based on the CDR3 plus reference TRBV19 and TRBJ2-6, the full variable domain is DGGITQSPKYLFRKEGQNVTLSCEQNLNHDAMYWYRQDPGQGLRLIYYSQIVNDFQKGDIAEGYSVSREKKESFPLTVTSAQKNPTAFYLCASSILSSGANVLTFGAGSRLTVL.

The sample holds one count of this clone. The gene calls are TRBV5-8 and TRBJ1-3; D call uncertain. Germline CDR1 and CDR2: SGHTS and YDEGEE. This CDR3 is built from 15 residues. V was trimmed by 1 base and J by 0 bases, leaving 8 bases between them. For the CDR3, the DNA is TGTGCCAGCAGCTTGTACAGAGCCTCTGGAAACACCATATATTTT. It yields the protein CASSLYRASGNTIYF.

The V gene is TRBV29-1, the J gene TRBJ2-1; TRBD2 matches 8 bases. V gave up 4 bases and J gave up 15 bases; unmatched junction bases: 11. The germline V gene has CDR1 SQVTM and CDR2 ANQGSEA. CDR3 length equals 12 residues. CDR3 coding DNA: TGCAGCGTTGTTCCAATTAGCGGGATGCGGTTCTTC. Its protein product is CSVVPISGMRFF.

The V gene is TRBV28, the J gene TRBJ1-5, with unresolved D. Trimming removed 3 bases at V and 4 bases at J, with 19 bases between. Germline V gene data show CDR1 as MDHEN and CDR2 as SYDVKM. CDR3 length: 17 residues. DNA for the CDR3: TGTGCCAGCAGTTTTTACGGACCGAGATTTAGGAATCAGCCCCAGCATTTT. It translates to CASSFYGPRFRNQPQHF.